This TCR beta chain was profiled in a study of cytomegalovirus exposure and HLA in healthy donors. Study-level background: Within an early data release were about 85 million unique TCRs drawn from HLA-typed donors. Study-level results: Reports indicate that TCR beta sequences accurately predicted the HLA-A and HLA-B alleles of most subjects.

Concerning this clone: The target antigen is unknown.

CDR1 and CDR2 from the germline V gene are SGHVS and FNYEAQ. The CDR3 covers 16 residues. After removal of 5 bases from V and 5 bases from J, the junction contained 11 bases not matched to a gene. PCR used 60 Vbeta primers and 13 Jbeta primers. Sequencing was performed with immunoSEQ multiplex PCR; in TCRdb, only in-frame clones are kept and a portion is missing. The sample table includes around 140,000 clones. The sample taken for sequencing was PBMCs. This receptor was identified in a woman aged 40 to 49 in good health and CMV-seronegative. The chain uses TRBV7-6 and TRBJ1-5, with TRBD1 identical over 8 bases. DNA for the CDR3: TGTGCCAGCAGCCCATGGACAGGGACGATGGATCAGCCCCAGCATTTT. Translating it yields CASSPWTGTMDQPQHF.